The 27 T cell receptor beta chains listed next were all sequenced from one sample in a study of cytomegalovirus exposure and HLA in healthy donors (dated by TCRdb to about 2017). Libraries were constructed by the immunoSEQ multiplex PCR assay. The multiplex PCR relied on a mix of 60 forward primers for TCR Vbeta segments and 13 reverse primers for TCR Jbeta segments. TCRdb re-hosts the immuneACCESS table, in-frame sequences only. Its copies lack some clones; in the studies checked, an unresolved V gene accounts for under half of them, and the cause for the rest is not known. This sample holds around 170,000 clones; about 85% were observed only once. In total, the top ten clones hold 3.5% to 4% of the sample. Sequences were obtained from PBMCs. These receptors all come from a man over 45 in good health and CMV-seronegative.

V usage is TRBV11-2 and J usage is TRBJ2-1; D may be TRBD1 (6 bases). The CDR3 spans 13 residues. In germline, CDR1 is SGHAT, CDR2 FQNNGV. Trimming pared 6 bases from V and 3 bases from J, leaving 9 bases between. Here the CDR3 DNA reads TGTGCCAGCAGTCGGACAGACTACAATGAGCAGTTCTTC. Residues: CASSRTDYNEQFF.

The chain is built from TRBV5-1 and TRBJ2-1; 9 positions match TRBD2. The CDR3 totals 14 residues. The germline CDR1 and CDR2 sequences are SGHRS and YFSETQ. Losses at the gene ends were 7 bases for V and 0 bases for J; bases not matched to a gene: 2. The CDR3 DNA follows: TGCGCCAGCTCTAGCGGGGACTCCTACAATGAGCAGTTCTTC. Protein product: CASSSGDSYNEQFF.

As concerns this clone: This CDR3 is missing its conserved last phenylalanine or tryptophan, likely due to a read error. The DNA is omitted, as the CDR3 cannot be located on it reliably, and the CDR3 follows TCRdb's listing. The chain combines TRBV23-1 with TRBJ2-7; TRBD1 is taken as the D call from the table, unchecked against the DNA. TRBV23-1 is an open reading frame whose function is uncertain. The CDR3 has 9 residues if both end residues are counted. This chain's CDR3 is CTSSLTGPS.

The chain links TRBV7-7 to TRBJ2-3; the match to TRBD1 covers 11 bases. CDR1 is SSHAT and CDR2 is FNYEAQ in the germline V gene (reference sequence). The CDR3 is made up of 20 amino acids. J lost 0 bases, V lost 5 bases, and 16 bases had no gene match. CDR3: CASSRLPGQGDESSTDTQYF. The CDR3 DNA reads as TGTGCCAGCAGCCGATTACCGGGACAGGGGGATGAATCTAGCACAGATACGCAGTATTTT.

The chain employs TRBV6-5 and TRBJ2-7, with a possible D match to TRBD1 (7 bases). This CDR3 has 15 residues. V lost 6 bases to trimming and J lost 3 bases, with 18 bases between them. Germline V CDR1 and CDR2: MNHEY, SVGAGI. The CDR3 is CASSSEAGGNYEQYF. CDR3 nucleotides: TGTGCCAGCAGCTCCGAGGCAGGGGGGAACTACGAGCAGTACTTC.

The chain has TRBV4-3 and TRBJ1-1; 9 bases agree with TRBD1. The CDR3 covers 15 residues. With 0 bases clipped from V and 3 bases from J, the junction kept 2 bases outside the gene matches. CDR1 and CDR2 (germline): LGHNA, YSLEER. CDR3 DNA sequence: TGCGCCAGCAGCCAAGACTGGGACAGGGACACTGAAGCTTTCTTT. It codes for CASSQDWDRDTEAFF.

CDR3 DNA: TGTGCCAGCAGTGGACAGGGGGGAGAGACCCAGTACTTC. Its translation: CASSGQGGETQYF. The rearrangement links TRBV25-1 to TRBJ2-5, with 9 nucleotides matching TRBD1. Germline assignment: CDR1 MGHDK and CDR2 SYGVNS. CDR3 length equals 13 residues. V was clipped by 4 bases and J by 4 bases; unmatched bases: 1.

This clone was detected a few times. The V gene is TRBV7-8, the J gene TRBJ1-5; no reliable D call. Trimming shortened V by 5 bases and J by 4 bases, and 12 bases separated the two germline ends. Germline CDR1 reads SGHVS; CDR2 reads FQNEAQ. CDR3 length equals 14 residues. The CDR3 DNA sequence: TGTGCCAGCAGCCCCAGGTGGTTTAATCAGCCCCAGCATTTT. This codes for CASSPRWFNQPQHF.

V and J are TRBV18 and TRBJ2-7; TRBD1 matches 10 bases. The CDR3 length is 15 residues. V was clipped by 6 bases and J by 3 bases; unmatched bases: 8. From germline, CDR1 is KGHSH and CDR2 LQKENI. The CDR3 DNA sequence: TGTGCCAGCTCCCTGGGACAGGGGTCCCTCTACGAGCAGTACTTC. Protein: CASSLGQGSLYEQYF.

This rearrangement joins TRBV7-9 to TRBJ2-7; a possible D gene is TRBD1 (6 bases). The CDR3 covers 12 residues. Trimming shortened V by 5 bases and J by 4 bases, and 9 bases separated the two germline ends. Germline CDR1 reads SEHNR; CDR2 reads FQNEAQ (reference sequence). CDR3 DNA sequence: TGTGCCAGCAGCCGGCAGGGGTACGAGCAGTACTTC. Protein sequence: CASSRQGYEQYF.

The chain carries TRBV14 and TRBJ1-6; TRBD1 matches at 8 bases. CDR1 SGHDN and CDR2 FVKESK come from the germline V gene. Trimming cost V 0 bases and J 7 bases; bases outside gene matches: 5. CDR3 length equals 16 residues. CDR3 DNA: TGTGCCAGCAGCCAAGATCCGTACAGGGGGAATTCACCCCTCCACTTT. It codes for CASSQDPYRGNSPLHF.

The chain links TRBV4-3 to TRBJ2-5, with a tentative D call TRBD2 (7 bases). V gave up 0 bases and J gave up 2 bases, with 25 bases separating them. CDR3 size: 20 residues. In germline, CDR1 is LGHNA, CDR2 YSLEER. The CDR3 nucleotides read TGCGCCAGCAGCCAAGATACGGTAGGGGGGGGCCTATCCGTTCAAGAGACCCAGTACTTC. It yields the protein CASSQDTVGGGLSVQETQYF.

This clone was observed a few times. V gene TRBV18 combines with J gene TRBJ2-1, with TRBD1 matching 9 bases. The germline CDR1 and CDR2 sequences are KGHSH and LQKENI. J was trimmed by 9 bases and V by 3 bases; bases with no gene match: 9. This CDR3 is built from 15 residues. The DNA for the CDR3 is TGTGCCAGCTCACCGGGACAGGGTCCGTTGGCTGAGCAGTTCTTC. Protein: CASSPGQGPLAEQFF.

This chain uses TRBV6-5 with TRBJ1-3, with D unclear. Between the trimmed V and J ends, which lost 4 bases and 3 bases, there was a span of 13 bases. CDR1 is MNHEY, CDR2 SVGAGI, per germline. The CDR3 is made up of 15 amino acids. CDR3 bases: TGTGCCAGCAGTTCCGGAATCAGAGGTGGAAACACCATATATTTT. This encodes CASSSGIRGGNTIYF.

This CDR3 reads CSVTQGGTNEKLFF. CDR3 in DNA: TGCAGCGTGACTCAGGGGGGCACTAATGAAAAACTGTTTTTT. The chain combines TRBV29-1 with TRBJ1-4; 7 positions agree with TRBD1. V was pared by 6 bases and J by 2 bases, with 6 bases of the junction left unmatched. The CDR3 runs to 14 residues. Germline V lookup: CDR1 SQVTM, CDR2 ANQGSEA.

The DNA of the CDR3 is TGTGCCATCAGCCTAACCGGGGAGCTGTTTTTT. Protein product: CAISLTGELFF. The V call is TRBV10-3, the J call TRBJ2-2; D gene uncertain. Germline lookup yields CDR1 ENHRY and CDR2 SYGVKD. CDR3 length: 11 amino acids. V was trimmed by 6 bases and J by 5 bases, leaving 4 bases between them.

The chain employs TRBV2 and TRBJ1-2, with TRBD1 identical over 10 bases. CDR3 size: 12 residues. The ends lost 11 bases at V and 7 bases at J; junction bases unmatched: 7. Germline CDR1 SNHLY, CDR2 FYNNEI. In nucleotides, the CDR3 is TGTGCCGGGAGACAGGGGGCGACTGGCTACACCTTC. As protein: CAGRQGATGYTF.

In nucleotides, the CDR3 is TGTGCCAGCTCACCCCGGGTGTACTACGAGCAGTACTTC. Translating gives CASSPRVYYEQYF. The chain combines TRBV18 with TRBJ2-7; no firm D call. Germline CDR1 is KGHSH and CDR2 is LQKENI. Trimming took 3 bases from V and 3 from J, leaving 9 bases between them. The CDR3 length is 13 residues.

The V call is TRBV7-9, the J call TRBJ1-2, with D possibly TRBD1 on 6 matching bases. The CDR3 sequence is 14 residues long. The V gene's germline CDR1 is SEHNR and CDR2 FQNEAQ (reference sequence). Trimming took off 3 bases at V and 6 bases at J, with 14 bases between the two ends. The CDR3 region has the DNA TGTGCCAGCAGCTTTCGACAGGAAGGGAATGGCTACACCTTC. It specifies CASSFRQEGNGYTF.

This clone was recorded at least ten times. Other nucleotide sequences from this sample produce the same CDR3. The chain carries TRBV4-3 and TRBJ2-2; D is undetermined. This CDR3 has 13 residues. The V end was cut by 0 bases, the J end by 5 bases, with 4 bases between. Germline CDR1 and CDR2: LGHNA and YSLEER. CDR3 sequence: CASSQDRTGELFF. The CDR3 coding sequence is TGCGCCAGCAGCCAAGACAGGACCGGGGAGCTGTTTTTT.

The chain couples TRBV30 to TRBJ1-1, with D uncertain. CDR1 is GTSNPN and CDR2 is SVGIG in the germline V gene (reference sequence). The CDR3 sequence is 10 residues long. Here the CDR3 reads CASGDTEAFF. CDR3 coding DNA: TGTGCTTCCGGGGACACTGAAGCTTTCTTT.

The rearrangement uses TRBV5-1 and TRBJ2-5; 7 nucleotides align to TRBD1. Germline-derived CDR1 and CDR2 are SGHRS and YFSETQ. Trimming removed 4 bases from V and 4 bases from J; junction bases left unmatched: 10. The CDR3 is 15 amino acids. CDR3 amino acids: CASSLYRDRGETQYF. CDR3 in DNA: TGCGCCAGCAGCCTCTACCGGGACAGAGGAGAGACCCAGTACTTC.

V is TRBV27 and J is TRBJ2-3, with unresolved D. Germline lookup yields CDR1 MNHEY and CDR2 SMNVEV (reference sequence). CDR3 length: 14 amino acids. Trimming shortened V by 3 bases and J by 2 bases, and 9 bases separated the two germline ends. This CDR3 reads CASSFNGYTDTQYF. The CDR3 bases are TGTGCCAGCAGTTTCAACGGTTACACAGATACGCAGTATTTT.

This rearrangement joins TRBV5-8 to TRBJ2-2, with TRBD2 identical over 8 bases. Germline assignment: CDR1 SGHTS and CDR2 YDEGEE. V trimming: 4 bases; J trimming: 1 base; junction bases outside the gene matches: 3. The CDR3 totals 15 residues. In DNA, the CDR3 is TGTGCCAGCAGCCTAACTAGCGGGAACACCGGGGAGCTGTTTTTT. This sequence encodes CASSLTSGNTGELFF.

This clone was counted a single time. The CDR3 region is CASSPGQDYEQYF. The CDR3 region has the DNA TGTGCCAGCAGCCCGGGACAGGACTACGAGCAGTACTTC. The chain combines TRBV6-4 with TRBJ2-7; 8 nucleotides agree with TRBD1. This CDR3 is built from 13 residues. Germline V gene lookup returns CDR1 MRHNA and CDR2 SNTAGT. With V trimmed by 6 bases and J by 3 bases, 4 bases remained unmatched.

V usage is TRBV27 and J usage is TRBJ2-1, with 9 bases matching TRBD2. There are 16 residues in the CDR3. Germline values: CDR1 MNHEY, CDR2 SMNVEV (reference sequence). The junction had 6 bases not matched to a gene; V was cut back by 2 bases and J by 4 bases. CDR3 loop: CASSLSASGAYNEQFF. The CDR3 region has the DNA TGTGCCAGCAGTTTAAGCGCTAGCGGGGCGTACAATGAGCAGTTCTTC.

The chain carries TRBV30 and TRBJ2-6, with TRBD1 as a possible D gene (6 bases). Trimming pared 5 bases from V and 2 bases from J, leaving 16 bases between. There are 16 residues in the CDR3. The germline V gene has CDR1 GTSNPN and CDR2 SVGIG (reference sequence). DNA of the CDR3: TGTGCCTGGTGTCCCCCTCCAGGGGCTGGGGCCAACGTCCTGACTTTC. It encodes CAWCPPPGAGANVLTF.